Following are 12 T cell receptor beta chains from one sample sequenced in a study of blood T cells in healthy people across ages (dated by TCRdb to between 2015 and 2017). The method behind the library was 5' RACE. The instrument given in TCRdb is Illumina HiSeq 2500. A second roughly 6 to 12 cycle PCR used a sample-barcoded 5' primer and a J-beta primer mix. The raw public reads went through TCRdb reprocessing: fastp at Q25, MiXCR clone calling, in-frame beta chains kept. Rows are unified per CDR3 protein, each entry keeping the most common DNA and genes. The sample has about 680,000 distinct CDR3 sequences on record, around half of them singletons. Clones ranked in the top ten supply roughly a third of the sample. Sequenced material: blood. Source of these receptors: a woman aged 55-70 years in good health.

The chain combines TRBV2 with TRBJ2-7; 8 nucleotides match TRBD2. Per germline, CDR1 SNHLY and CDR2 FYNNEI. This CDR3 spans 12 amino acids. The V and J ends lost 7 bases and 5 bases, in that order; junction bases with no gene match: 4. CDR3 in DNA: TGTGCCAGCACTACTAGCGGAGACGAGCAGTACTTC. The encoded protein is CASTTSGDEQYF. Full variable domain (remainder filled in from reference TRBV2 and TRBJ2-7): EPEVTQTPSHQVTQMGQEVILRCVPISNHLYFYWYRQILGQKVEFLVSFYNNEISEKSEIFDDQFSVERPDGSNFTLKIRSTKLEDSAMYFCASTTSGDEQYFGPGTRLTVT.

This clonotype has a handful of counts. This rearrangement joins TRBV5-1 to TRBJ2-6, with unresolved D. The CDR3 is 16 residues long. Looked up from germline, CDR1 is SGHRS and CDR2 is YFSETQ. Trimming stripped 4 bases from V and 0 bases from J, with 11 bases between. The CDR3, as DNA: TGCGCCAGCAGCCCTACACTCAACTCTGGGGCCAACGTCCTGACTTTC. It is translated as CASSPTLNSGANVLTF.

V is TRBV5-1 and J is TRBJ2-7; TRBD2 agrees at 12 bases. The CDR3 runs 15 residues. Germline V gene data show CDR1 as SGHRS and CDR2 as YFSETQ. The junction had 3 bases not matched to a gene; V was cut back by 5 bases and J by 0 bases. The CDR3 loop is CASRLAGGGSYEQYF. The CDR3, as DNA: TGCGCCAGCAGACTAGCGGGAGGAGGCTCCTACGAGCAGTACTTC.

Only a few counts were recorded for this clonotype. The rearrangement uses TRBV20-1 and TRBJ2-5; weak D call: TRBD1 (6 bases). The germline V and J ends were trimmed by 2 bases and 3 bases, with 16 bases remaining between them. Germline CDR1 is DFQATT and CDR2 is SNEGSKA (reference sequence). The CDR3 runs 15 residues. DNA of the CDR3: TGCAGTGCTAGATCAGCCGAGGACAGTAAAGAGACCCAGTACTTC. It yields the protein CSARSAEDSKETQYF.

V and J are TRBV2 and TRBJ1-4; the match to TRBD1 covers 9 bases. J lost 5 bases, V lost 10 bases, and 5 bases had no gene match. CDR1 SNHLY and CDR2 FYNNEI come from the germline V gene. The CDR3 has 13 residues. The CDR3 DNA follows: TGTGCCACCCGGGACAGGGCGAATGAAAAACTGTTTTTT. Protein sequence: CATRDRANEKLFF.

The rearrangement links TRBV10-3 to TRBJ2-7; possibly TRBD2 for D (7 bases). This CDR3 region has 10 residues. Trimming stripped 8 bases from V and 8 bases from J, with 10 bases between. Germline CDR1 reads ENHRY; CDR2 reads SYGVKD. CDR3 loop: CAIGGGQQYF. CDR3 DNA sequence: TGTGCCATCGGGGGGGGGCAGCAGTACTTC.

There are many counts of this clonotype. This may be a read error, as it is one base from a much larger clone. The chain uses TRBV7-2 and TRBJ2-7; D is tentatively TRBD1 or TRBD2 (5 bases each). This CDR3 spans 14 amino acids. The germline CDR1 and CDR2 sequences are SGHTA and FQGNSA. V shed 5 bases and J shed 9 bases, with 20 bases lying between them. As DNA, the CDR3 is TGTGCCAGCAGCCCAGCGTTCCGGTCAGGGACGCAGTACTTC. Translation: CASSPAFRSGTQYF.

This chain uses TRBV20-1 with TRBJ2-5; D is possibly TRBD2 (7 bases). The DNA end lines up better with TRBJ2-7; the J call may be wrong. The germline gives CDR1 DFQATT, CDR2 SNEGSKA (reference sequence). This CDR3 is built from 14 residues. The CDR3 bases are TGCAGTGCTACCGGGGAGGGGGTGAGGAACGAGCAGTACTTC. It is translated as CSATGEGVRNEQYF.

The rearrangement joins TRBV27 to TRBJ1-5; the D is unclear. Looked up from germline, CDR1 is MNHEY and CDR2 is SMNVEV (reference sequence). The CDR3 is 14 residues long. Trimming left V 5 bases short and J 6 bases short, with 14 bases between. The CDR3: CASSMMDEGQPQHF. CDR3 coding DNA: TGTGCCAGCAGTATGATGGATGAGGGTCAGCCCCAGCATTTT.

This clonotype is a singleton in its sample. The chain carries TRBV28 and TRBJ2-7; TRBD1 is a possible D gene (5 bases). Looked up from germline, CDR1 is MDHEN and CDR2 is SYDVKM. This CDR3 spans 15 amino acids. V was shortened by 7 bases and J by 7 bases, with 23 bases between the two germline ends. As DNA, the CDR3 is TGTGCCAGCAAGTTTTCGGCAGGGATCTACAATGAGCAGTACTTC. Translation: CASKFSAGIYNEQYF.

This clonotype showed up just a few times. The CDR3 loop is CASSIAQGNNEQFF. The CDR3 DNA follows: TGTGCCAGCAGCATAGCACAGGGGAACAATGAGCAGTTCTTC. V gene TRBV11-3 combines with J gene TRBJ2-1, with 7 positions matching TRBD1. Germline CDR1 is SGHNT and CDR2 is YENEEA. V trimming: 5 bases; J trimming: 5 bases; junction bases outside the gene matches: 6. The CDR3 loop spans 14 amino acids. Variable domain in full (rest from reference TRBV11-3 and TRBJ2-1): EAGVVQSPRYKIIEKKQPVAFWCNPISGHNTLYWYLQNLGQGPELLIRYENEEAVDDSQLPKDRFSAERLKGVDSTLKIQPAELGDSAVYLCASSIAQGNNEQFFGPGTRLTVL.

This rearrangement joins TRBV20-1 to TRBJ1-1; D not certain. The CDR3 extends over 13 amino acids. V gave up 2 bases and J gave up 2 bases, with 9 bases separating them. Germline-derived CDR1 and CDR2 are DFQATT and SNEGSKA (reference sequence). The CDR3 coding sequence is TGCAGTGCTAGAATGGTCAGTAACACTGAAGCTTTCTTT. Its protein product is CSARMVSNTEAFF.